Listed here are 14 T cell receptor beta chains from one sample, sequenced in a study of blood T cell repertoires in COVID-19. Profiled with immunoSEQ multiplex PCR; TCRdb holds only in-frame clones, not every one. The table shows some 240,000 clones, with roughly four fifths occurring only once. The sample was PBMCs or T cells enriched from blood (not recorded which). The receptors shown here come from a man aged 50-60 years who had recovered from COVID-19.

V is TRBV29-1 and J is TRBJ2-2, with 11 positions matching TRBD2. CDR1 and CDR2 from the germline V gene are SQVTM and ANQGSEA. There are 18 residues in the CDR3. Trimming cost V 6 bases and J 1 base; bases outside gene matches: 13. The CDR3 loop reads CSVGRLAGGGGNTGELFF. The CDR3 DNA follows: TGCAGCGTCGGCAGGCTAGCGGGAGGAGGGGGGAACACCGGGGAGCTGTTTTTT.

Within the sample, this clone is medium-sized (0.01 to 0.1%). The rearrangement links TRBV27 to TRBJ1-5; D may be TRBD1 (6 bases). The CDR3 runs to 12 residues. CDR1 MNHEY and CDR2 SMNVEV come from the germline V gene (reference sequence). Between the trimmed V and J ends, which lost 8 bases and 6 bases, there was a span of 11 bases. CDR3: CASGQGFQPQHF. Written as DNA, the CDR3 is TGTGCCAGCGGCCAGGGGTTTCAGCCCCAGCATTTT.

The V call is TRBV12-3 or TRBV12-4, the J call TRBJ1-4; possibly TRBD1 for D (5 bases). V was trimmed by 6 bases and J by 10 bases, leaving 9 bases between them. The CDR3 totals 11 residues. CDR3 amino acids: CASSDTGKLFF. CDR3 bases: TGTGCCAGCAGCGACACAGGAAAACTGTTTTTT.

This chain uses TRBV12-3 or TRBV12-4 with TRBJ1-1; D gene uncertain. The CDR3 runs 11 residues. Trimming stripped 4 bases from V and 4 bases from J, with 4 bases between. The CDR3 loop reads CASSSFTEAFF. CDR3 sequence (DNA): TGTGCCAGCAGTTCTTTCACTGAAGCTTTCTTT.

The CDR3 DNA reads as TGTGCCAGCAGGACGGCAGGTGGTTTTTACGAGCAGTACTTC. This encodes CASRTAGGFYEQYF. The gene calls are TRBV11-2 and TRBJ2-7; D ambiguous. The germline V and J ends were trimmed by 6 bases and 4 bases, with 16 bases remaining between them. This CDR3 is built from 14 residues. Per germline, CDR1 SGHAT and CDR2 FQNNGV.

This chain joins TRBV7-3 and TRBJ1-1, with 7 nucleotides matching TRBD1. The germline V gene has CDR1 SGHTA and CDR2 FQGTGA. The junction had 3 bases not matched to a gene; V was cut back by 3 bases and J by 5 bases. CDR3 size: 13 residues. The CDR3 DNA reads as TGTGCCAGCAGCTTGACAGGGTTGACTGAAGCTTTCTTT. Translating it yields CASSLTGLTEAFF.

The CDR3 loop reads CASSPLDRSNTEAFF. The CDR3 DNA is TGTGCCAGTAGTCCTCTCGACAGGTCTAACACTGAAGCTTTCTTT. The V gene is TRBV19, the J gene TRBJ1-1, with D possibly matching TRBD1 (6 bases). Trimming removed 5 bases from V and 2 bases from J, with 15 bases in between. Looked up from germline, CDR1 is LNHDA and CDR2 is SQIVND (reference sequence). CDR3 size: 15 residues.

This clone was detected a few times. The chain links TRBV27 to TRBJ1-1; D is undetermined. Germline V gene data show CDR1 as MNHEY and CDR2 as SMNVEV (reference sequence). This CDR3 comprises 17 residues. V lost 2 bases to trimming and J lost 4 bases, with 20 bases between them. CDR3 amino acids: CASSLMPPGEVSTEAFF. CDR3 in DNA: TGTGCCAGCAGTTTAATGCCCCCCGGGGAGGTAAGCACTGAAGCTTTCTTT.

The chain combines TRBV28 with TRBJ1-3, with a tentative D call TRBD1 (6 bases). V lost 5 bases to trimming and J lost 0 bases, with 11 bases between them. Germline V lookup: CDR1 MDHEN, CDR2 SYDVKM. The CDR3 runs to 15 residues. Here the CDR3 reads CASSKIGGSGNTIYF. As DNA, the CDR3 is TGTGCCAGCAGTAAGATAGGGGGCTCTGGAAACACCATATATTTT.

The chain combines TRBV5-4 with TRBJ2-2; 7 positions agree with TRBD2. Germline-derived CDR1 and CDR2 are SGHNT and YYREEE (reference sequence). The CDR3 is 14 amino acids. V dropped 1 base and J dropped 7; count of bases not matched to a gene: 4. The CDR3 DNA is TGTGCCAGCAGCTTGCGCGGGAGTATCGGGGAGCTGTTTTTT. Protein: CASSLRGSIGELFF.

The rearrangement links TRBV5-1 to TRBJ2-2; D gene ambiguous. Germline V gene sequence: CDR1 SGHRS, CDR2 YFSETQ. Trimming took 1 base from V and 6 from J, leaving 16 bases between them. The CDR3 contains 16 residues. The CDR3 loop reads CASSLSGPGVSGELFF. CDR3 DNA sequence: TGCGCCAGCAGCTTGTCTGGCCCCGGAGTGTCCGGGGAGCTGTTTTTT.

V gene TRBV2 combines with J gene TRBJ1-5, with TRBD1 identical over 8 bases. With V trimmed by 5 bases and J by 5 bases, 5 bases remained unmatched. The CDR3 sequence is 14 residues long. Per germline, CDR1 SNHLY and CDR2 FYNNEI. CDR3 DNA: TGTGCCAGCAGTAAGCAGGGGGCCTATCAGCCCCAGCATTTT. As protein: CASSKQGAYQPQHF.

The rearrangement links TRBV9 to TRBJ2-3; D unclear. The ends were cut back, 0 bases at V and 6 bases at J, with 8 bases in the middle. Germline CDR1 is SGDLS and CDR2 is YYNGEE. The CDR3 covers 13 residues. In DNA form, the CDR3 reads TGTGCCAGCAGCGTAGCAGTCAGGGATACGCAGTATTTT. It is translated as CASSVAVRDTQYF. The variable domain in full, with the rest retrieved from reference TRBV9 and TRBJ2-3, is DSGVTQTPKHLITATGQRVTLRCSPRSGDLSVYWYQQSLDQGLQFLIQYYNGEERAKGNILERFSAQQFPDLHSELNLSSLELGDSALYFCASSVAVRDTQYFGPGTRLTVL.

This clone rates as medium-sized (0.01 to 0.1%). This rearrangement joins TRBV28 to TRBJ1-6; 9 nucleotides align to TRBD1. The length of the CDR3 is 16 residues. Per germline, CDR1 MDHEN and CDR2 SYDVKM. With V trimmed by 3 bases and J by 5 bases, 5 bases remained unmatched. DNA for the CDR3: TGTGCCAGCAGTTTGAGGGGACAGGGCGATAATTCACCCCTCCACTTT. The encoded protein is CASSLRGQGDNSPLHF.